The rows below give T cell receptor beta chains drawn from one sample of a study of cytomegalovirus exposure and HLA in healthy donors. Sequenced by immunoSEQ multiplex PCR; TCRdb stores in-frame clones only, minus some. The sample contains approximately 120,000 clones, 55% to 75% of which appear only once. Sequenced: PBMCs. These receptors were collected from a woman between 65 and 79 years old in good health and CMV-seropositive. The CDR3 runs from the conserved cysteine through the conserved F or W. The D gene is left open where the match is weak. Clone size is stated in some rows and not others, as once, few, many or a class when expanded.

j_call v_call clone_size d_call cdr3_nt cdr3_aa
TRBJ2-3 TRBV7-2 NA NA TGTGCCAGCAGCTTAGCGCAGGGCACAGATACGCAGTATTTT CASSLAQGTDTQYF
TRBJ2-2 TRBV5-6 NA NA TGTGGGGCAGGTCTGCAGAACACCGGGGAGCTGTTTTTT CGAGLQNTGELFF
TRBJ1-4 TRBV30 few TRBD1 TGTGCCTGGAGTGGAGGACAGGGGGCGAAACTGTTTTTT CAWSGGQGAKLFF
TRBJ1-1 TRBV7-9 NA TRBD1 TGTGCCAGCAGCCCTCGGGCGACAGGGGGCATCACTGAAGCTTTCTTT CASSPRATGGITEAFF
TRBJ2-7 TRBV6-5 NA NA TGTGCCAGCGCTTCCACGGGGAACGAGCAGTACTTC CASASTGNEQYF
TRBJ2-5 TRBV6-5 NA TRBD1 TGTGCCAGCAGTTACTCGACAGGGGGCTTAGAGACCCAGTACTTC CASSYSTGGLETQYF
TRBJ1-5 TRBV6-6 few TRBD1 TGTGCCAGCAGCCCGGACAGGGGGCTTCAGCCCCAGCATTTT CASSPDRGLQPQHF
TRBJ1-6 TRBV4-1 NA NA TGCGCCAGCAGCCAAGGACCCTTTTGGGTTCGGAGGATCCCCCTCCACTTT CASSQGPFWVRRIPLHF
TRBJ2-3 TRBV13 NA TRBD2 TGTGCCAGCAGCTTTAGTAGCGGGGGGGCCGCAGATACGCAGTATTTT CASSFSSGGAADTQYF
TRBJ2-2 TRBV7-2 NA TRBD2 TGTGCCAGCAGCTCCGGACTAGCGGGGGTTAACACCGGGGAGCTGTTTTTT CASSSGLAGVNTGELFF
TRBJ1-2 TRBV20-1 few NA TGCAGGCCGCAGGTCCCCTATGGCTACACCTTC CRPQVPYGYTF
TRBJ2-6 TRBV21-1 NA NA TGTGCCAGCAATCTAATTACCCAATCTGGGGCCAACGTCCTGACTTTC CASNLITQSGANVLTF
TRBJ1-1 TRBV29-1 few NA TGCAGCGTCCAGCCCCGGGACACTGAAGCTTTCTTT CSVQPRDTEAFF
TRBJ2-5 TRBV2 NA TRBD2 TGTGCCAGCAAGATTAGAAGGCTAGCGGGGACTAATTTCCAAGAGACCCAGTACTTC CASKIRRLAGTNFQETQYF
TRBJ2-7 TRBV7-9 NA NA TGTGCCAGCAGCTCCCCTCGGGGTGGGGGTCGGGGGGAGCAGTACTTC CASSSPRGGGRGEQYF
TRBJ1-2 TRBV5-1 few TRBD1 TGCGCCAGCAGCTTGGCCGTACAGGGGGCAGGAGGCTACACCTTC CASSLAVQGAGGYTF
TRBJ2-7 TRBV6-1 NA NA TGTGCCAGCAGTGGTGGGGGGGCTTCCTACGAGCAGTACTTC CASSGGGASYEQYF